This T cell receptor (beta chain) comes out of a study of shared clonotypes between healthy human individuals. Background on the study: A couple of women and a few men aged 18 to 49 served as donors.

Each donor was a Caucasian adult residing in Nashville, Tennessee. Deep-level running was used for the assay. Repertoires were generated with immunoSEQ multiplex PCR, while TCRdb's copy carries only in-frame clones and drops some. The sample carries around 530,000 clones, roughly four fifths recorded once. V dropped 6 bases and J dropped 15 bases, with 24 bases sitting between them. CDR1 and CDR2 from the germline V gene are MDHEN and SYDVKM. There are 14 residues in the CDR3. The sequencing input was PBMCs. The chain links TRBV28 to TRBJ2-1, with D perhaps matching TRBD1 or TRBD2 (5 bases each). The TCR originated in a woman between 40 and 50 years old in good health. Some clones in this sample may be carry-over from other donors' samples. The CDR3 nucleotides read TGTGCCAGCAGCCCCACCCGGGGCAGGGAAGTCCCGTTCTTC. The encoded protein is CASSPTRGREVPFF.